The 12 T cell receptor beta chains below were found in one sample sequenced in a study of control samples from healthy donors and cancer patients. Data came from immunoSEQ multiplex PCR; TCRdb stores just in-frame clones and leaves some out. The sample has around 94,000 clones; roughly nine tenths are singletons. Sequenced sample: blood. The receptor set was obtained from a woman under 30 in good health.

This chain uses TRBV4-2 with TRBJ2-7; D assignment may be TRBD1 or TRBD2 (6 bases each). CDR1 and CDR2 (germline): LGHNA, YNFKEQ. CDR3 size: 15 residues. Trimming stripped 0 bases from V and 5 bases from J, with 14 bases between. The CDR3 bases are TGTGCCAGCAGCCAAGATTTAGGGGGGCACGACGAGCAGTACTTC. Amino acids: CASSQDLGGHDEQYF.

The CDR3 is CASSLKFEGGRASSYEQYF. The DNA for the CDR3 is TGTGCCAGCAGCTTAAAGTTTGAGGGTGGCAGGGCGAGCTCCTACGAGCAGTACTTC. This chain uses TRBV7-2 with TRBJ2-7; either TRBD1 or TRBD2 may supply D (5 bases each). CDR3 size: 19 residues. Trimming took 2 bases from V and 0 from J, leaving 23 bases between them. CDR1 and CDR2 (germline): SGHTA, FQGNSA. The whole variable domain, filled in from reference TRBV7-2 and TRBJ2-7, reads GAGVSQSPSNKVTEKGKDVELRCDPISGHTALYWYRQSLGQGLEFLIYFQGNSAPDKSGLPSDRFSAERTGGSVSTLTIQRTQQEDSAVYLCASSLKFEGGRASSYEQYFGPGTRLTVT.

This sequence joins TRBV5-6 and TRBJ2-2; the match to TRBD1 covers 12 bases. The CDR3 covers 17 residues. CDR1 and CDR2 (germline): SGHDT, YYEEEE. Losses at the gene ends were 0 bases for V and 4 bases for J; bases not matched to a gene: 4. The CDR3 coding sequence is TGTGCCAGCAGCTTGGAGGGACAGGGGGCTCTCACCGGGGAGCTGTTTTTT. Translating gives CASSLEGQGALTGELFF.

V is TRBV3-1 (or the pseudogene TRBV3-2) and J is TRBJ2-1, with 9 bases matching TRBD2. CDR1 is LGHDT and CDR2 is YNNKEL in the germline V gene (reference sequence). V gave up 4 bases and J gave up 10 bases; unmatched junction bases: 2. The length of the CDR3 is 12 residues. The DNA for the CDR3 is TGTGCCAGCAGCCCCGGACTAGCGGAGCAGTTCTTC. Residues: CASSPGLAEQFF.

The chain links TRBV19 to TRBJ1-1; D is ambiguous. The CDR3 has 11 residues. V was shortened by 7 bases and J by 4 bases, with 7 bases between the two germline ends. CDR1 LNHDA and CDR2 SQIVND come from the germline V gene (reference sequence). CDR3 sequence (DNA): TGTGCCAGTATACGGGTCACTGAAGCTTTCTTT. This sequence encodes CASIRVTEAFF.

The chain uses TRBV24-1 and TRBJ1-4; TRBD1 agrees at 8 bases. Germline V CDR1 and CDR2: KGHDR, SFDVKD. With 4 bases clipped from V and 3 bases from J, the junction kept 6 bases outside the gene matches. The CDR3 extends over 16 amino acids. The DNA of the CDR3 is TGTGCCACCAGTGAGAAGACAGGGGCGGCTAATGAAAAACTGTTTTTT. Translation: CATSEKTGAANEKLFF.

Written as DNA, the CDR3 is TGTGCCACCAGCAGCGTTGGGGGGGCGCGTTACCAGCCCCAGCATTTT. Translating gives CATSSVGGARYQPQHF. This chain joins TRBV15 and TRBJ1-5; tentative D call: TRBD1 (6 bases). This CDR3 has 16 residues. Germline V gene lookup returns CDR1 LNHNV and CDR2 YYDKDF (reference sequence). Trimming stripped 3 bases from V and 7 bases from J, with 19 bases between.

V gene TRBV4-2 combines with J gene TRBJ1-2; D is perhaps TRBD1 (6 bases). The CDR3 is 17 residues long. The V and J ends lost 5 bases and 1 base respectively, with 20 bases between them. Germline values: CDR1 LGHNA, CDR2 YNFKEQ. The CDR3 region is CASSYLITTGSNYGYTF. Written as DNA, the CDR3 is TGTGCCAGCAGCTACTTAATTACGACAGGCAGTAACTATGGCTACACCTTC.

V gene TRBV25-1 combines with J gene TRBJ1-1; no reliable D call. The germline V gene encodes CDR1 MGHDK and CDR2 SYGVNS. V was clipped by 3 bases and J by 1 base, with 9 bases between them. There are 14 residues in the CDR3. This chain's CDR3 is CASSDVSGNTEAFF. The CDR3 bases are TGTGCCAGCAGTGACGTCTCAGGGAACACTGAAGCTTTCTTT.

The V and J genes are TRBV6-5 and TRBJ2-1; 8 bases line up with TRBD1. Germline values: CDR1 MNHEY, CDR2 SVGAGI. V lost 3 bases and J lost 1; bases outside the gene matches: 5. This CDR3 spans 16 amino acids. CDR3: CASSYKGQGSYNEQFF. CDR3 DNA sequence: TGTGCCAGCAGTTATAAAGGACAGGGTTCCTACAATGAGCAGTTCTTC.

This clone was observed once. In nucleotides, the CDR3 is TGTGCCAGCAGTGCCGGGGTCTACGAGCAGTACTTC. Protein: CASSAGVYEQYF. The chain uses TRBV6-6 and TRBJ2-7; possibly TRBD2 for D (5 bases). V lost 5 bases and J 3 bases, leaving 8 bases between the germline ends. This CDR3 region has 12 residues. CDR1 and CDR2 (germline): MNHNY, SVGAGI (reference sequence).

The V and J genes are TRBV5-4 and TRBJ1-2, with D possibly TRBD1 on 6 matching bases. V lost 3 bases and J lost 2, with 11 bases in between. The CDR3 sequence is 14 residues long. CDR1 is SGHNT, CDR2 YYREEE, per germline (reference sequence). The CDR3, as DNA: TGTGCCAGCAGCTGGACAGCTTCAAACTATGGCTACACCTTC. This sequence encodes CASSWTASNYGYTF.